Following are 18 T cell receptor beta chains from one sample sequenced in a study of tumor-infiltrating lymphocytes in oesophageal squamous cell carcinoma. TCRdb passed the PCR reads through MiXCR, listing each CDR3 protein once. The sample records just over 15,000 distinct CDR3 sequences, around 50% being singletons. Sequenced material: esophageal tumor tissue. These receptors all stem from a male donor with esophageal squamous cell carcinoma.

The gene calls are TRBV6-8 and TRBJ2-2; 9 bases match TRBD1. Trimming took 0 bases from V and 3 from J; bases not matched to a gene: 11. Per germline, CDR1 MNHGY and CDR2 SAAAGT. The CDR3 is 19 amino acids. CDR3 sequence reads: CASSYSGRMGQGDTGELFF. CDR3 coding DNA: TGTGCCAGCAGTTACTCGGGGCGTATGGGACAGGGTGACACCGGGGAGCTGTTTTTT.

The chain uses TRBV7-2 and TRBJ2-1; 7 bases match TRBD2. The CDR3 extends over 16 amino acids. With V trimmed by 4 bases and J by 5 bases, 11 bases remained unmatched. Per germline, CDR1 SGHTA and CDR2 FQGNSA. The CDR3, as DNA: TGTGCCAGCAGCTGGCGACTAGCAAGTAATCACAATGAGCAGTTCTTC. It codes for CASSWRLASNHNEQFF.

As concerns this clonotype: A read error is likely, as this CDR3 ends without the conserved phenylalanine or tryptophan. The DNA is omitted, as the CDR3 cannot be located on it reliably, and the CDR3 follows TCRdb's listing. This rearrangement joins TRBV10-3 to TRBJ2-1; TRBD1 is the table's D call, not checked against the DNA. The CDR3 adds up to 16 amino acids, both ends counted. Germline V lookup: CDR1 ENHRY, CDR2 SYGVKD. Here the CDR3 reads CATLRTEVGYGYTFGS.

In this sample, this clonotype is hyperexpanded. This sequence joins TRBV7-2 and TRBJ2-7; D gene uncertain. V was pared by 0 bases and J by 4 bases, with 7 bases between. CDR3 length: 13 amino acids. Germline V gene data show CDR1 as SGHTA and CDR2 as FQGNSA. The CDR3, as DNA: TGTGCCAGCAGCTTAGCGGTAGGGTACGAGCAGTACTTC. This gives the protein CASSLAVGYEQYF.

This chain uses TRBV25-1 with TRBJ1-4; tentatively, D is TRBD1 (5 bases). V gave up 3 bases and J gave up 2 bases, with 13 bases separating them. This CDR3 is built from 16 residues. From germline, CDR1 is MGHDK and CDR2 SYGVNS. CDR3 bases: TGTGCCAGCAGTGACCAGCAGGGTTTTACTAATGAAAAACTGTTTTTT. Residues: CASSDQQGFTNEKLFF.

The rearrangement links TRBV7-8 to TRBJ1-3, with no clear D. V was pared by 1 base and J by 4 bases, with 11 bases between. CDR1 is SGHVS, CDR2 FQNEAQ, per germline. CDR3 length: 15 amino acids. CDR3 sequence reads: CASSLDGRPGNTIYF. The CDR3 DNA is TGTGCCAGCAGCTTAGATGGACGGCCGGGAAACACCATATATTTT. The variable domain in full, with the rest retrieved from reference TRBV7-8 and TRBJ1-3, is GAGVSQSPRYKVAKRGQDVALRCDPISGHVSLFWYQQALGQGPEFLTYFQNEAQLDKSGLPSDRFFAERPEGSVSTLKIQRTQQEDSAVYLCASSLDGRPGNTIYFGEGSWLTVV.

This clonotype has at least ten counts. This sequence joins TRBV2 and TRBJ2-1; TRBD2 aligns across 14 bases. J was trimmed by 0 bases and V by 3 bases; bases with no gene match: 4. Germline V gene sequence: CDR1 SNHLY, CDR2 FYNNEI. This CDR3 is 18 amino acids long. The CDR3 loop is CASSEPGTSGSSYNEQFF. The CDR3, as DNA: TGTGCCAGCAGTGAGCCAGGGACTAGCGGGAGCTCCTACAATGAGCAGTTCTTC. The full variable domain, rest sourced from reference TRBV2 and TRBJ2-1, is EPEVTQTPSHQVTQMGQEVILRCVPISNHLYFYWYRQILGQKVEFLVSFYNNEISEKSEIFDDQFSVERPDGSNFTLKIRSTKLEDSAMYFCASSEPGTSGSSYNEQFFGPGTRLTVL.

This clonotype was counted a few times. The CDR3 DNA follows: TGTGCCAGCAGTTACAGGGGCGAGCAGTACTTC. Amino acids: CASSYRGEQYF. The chain couples TRBV6-6 to TRBJ2-5, with D perhaps TRBD1 (5 bases). The DNA end is a closer match to TRBJ2-7, so the J assignment may be wrong. CDR1 MNHNY and CDR2 SVGAGI come from the germline V gene (reference sequence). CDR3 length: 11 amino acids.

The chain uses TRBV28 and TRBJ2-5, with 7 bases lining up with TRBD1. Per germline, CDR1 MDHEN and CDR2 SYDVKM. V shed 5 bases and J 1 base; nucleotides not matched to a gene: 4. This CDR3 comprises 14 residues. In DNA, the CDR3 is TGTGCCAGCAGTAGTTACAGGGGCCAAGAGACCCAGTACTTC. Encoded protein: CASSSYRGQETQYF.

The chain links TRBV18 to TRBJ2-1; 10 bases fit TRBD2. CDR1 and CDR2 (germline): KGHSH, LQKENI. Trimming removed 5 bases from V and 0 bases from J; junction bases left unmatched: 10. The CDR3 loop spans 18 amino acids. CDR3 nucleotides: TGTGCCAGCTCAACTACTAGCGGGGCGGGGAGCTCCTACAATGAGCAGTTCTTC. It is translated as CASSTTSGAGSSYNEQFF.

This CDR3 is CASSLAILARNEQFF. CDR3 bases: TGTGCCAGCAGCTTAGCTATCCTAGCCCGTAATGAGCAGTTCTTC. V and J are TRBV7-2 and TRBJ2-1; TRBD2 is a possible D gene (5 bases). The CDR3 is made up of 15 amino acids. Germline-derived CDR1 and CDR2 are SGHTA and FQGNSA. The V end lost 0 bases, the J end lost 7 bases, and 13 bases lay between the germline ends.

The chain carries TRBV12-3 or TRBV12-4 and TRBJ2-2; 9 nucleotides agree with TRBD2. This CDR3 has 17 amino acids. V lost 3 bases, J lost 4 bases, and 9 bases stayed unmatched. Written as DNA, the CDR3 is TGTGCCAGCAGTTTTATAGCGGGGGACTTGAGCACCGGGGAGCTGTTTTTT. Its translation is CASSFIAGDLSTGELFF.

This clonotype has more than one count but fewer than ten. The J gene is TRBJ2-1, the V gene TRBV7-9; TRBD1 agrees at 7 bases. CDR1 is SEHNR and CDR2 is FQNEAQ in the germline V gene (reference sequence). The CDR3 extends over 14 amino acids. Trimming removed 2 bases from V and 7 bases from J; junction bases left unmatched: 5. CDR3 coding DNA: TGTGCCAGCAGCTTAACCCAGGGGGAAAATGAGCAGTTCTTC. Translating gives CASSLTQGENEQFF.

This clonotype was counted at least ten times. The CDR3, as DNA: TGTGCCAGCAGCGTAGACATGAGGGGCGGGGGAGATACGCAGTATTTT. Its translation: CASSVDMRGGGDTQYF. The V and J genes are TRBV9 and TRBJ2-3, with 7 bases that match TRBD2. The CDR3 has 16 amino acids. Trimming at V came to 0 bases and at J to 5 bases, leaving 9 bases not matched to a gene. The germline gives CDR1 SGDLS, CDR2 YYNGEE.

The V gene is TRBV7-6, the J gene TRBJ2-3; D possibly uses TRBD1 or TRBD2 (5 bases each). The CDR3 sequence is 15 residues long. Germline CDR1 reads SGHVS; CDR2 reads FNYEAQ. Trimming stripped 1 base from V and 1 base from J, with 9 bases between. The CDR3 protein is CASSLGGIGTDTQYF. In nucleotides, the CDR3 is TGTGCCAGCAGCTTAGGGGGGATTGGCACAGATACGCAGTATTTT.

In its sample, this clonotype was seen many times. This CDR3 reads CAGGGGDRASNYGYTF. CDR3 DNA sequence: TGTGCCGGTGGAGGTGGCGACAGGGCTTCTAACTATGGCTACACCTTC. The genes are TRBV6-1 and TRBJ1-2; 7 bases are a match to TRBD1. This CDR3 spans 16 amino acids. Trimming took 11 bases from V and 0 from J; bases not matched to a gene: 15. From germline, CDR1 is MNHNS and CDR2 SASEGT.

This CDR3 is CASSYSISSPTVFNYNEQFF. DNA for the CDR3: TGTGCCAGCAGTTACTCGATCTCCTCCCCCACGGTATTTAACTACAATGAGCAGTTCTTC. The J gene is TRBJ2-1, the V gene TRBV6-6, with D unresolved. The CDR3 is 20 amino acids. The V end lost 0 bases, the J end lost 3 bases, and 24 bases lay between the germline ends. CDR1 and CDR2 from the germline V gene are MNHNY and SVGAGI (reference sequence).

This chain links TRBV7-6 with TRBJ2-5, with unresolved D. V lost 5 bases and J lost 5, with 9 bases in between. Germline V gives CDR1 SGHVS, CDR2 FNYEAQ. CDR3 length equals 12 residues. CDR3 DNA sequence: TGTGCCAGCAGCGACCCCGGGGAGACCCAGTACTTC. Translation: CASSDPGETQYF.